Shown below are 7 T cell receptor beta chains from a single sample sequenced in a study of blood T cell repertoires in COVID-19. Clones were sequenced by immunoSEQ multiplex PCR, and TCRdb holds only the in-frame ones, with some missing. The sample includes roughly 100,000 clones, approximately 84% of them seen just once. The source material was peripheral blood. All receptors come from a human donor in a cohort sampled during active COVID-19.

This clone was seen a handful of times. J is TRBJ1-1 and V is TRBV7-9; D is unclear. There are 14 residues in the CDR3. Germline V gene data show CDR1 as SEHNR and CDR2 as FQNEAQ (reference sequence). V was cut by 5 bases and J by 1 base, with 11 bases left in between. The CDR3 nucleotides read TGTGCCAGCAGCAAAGAGACGGGGAACACTGAAGCTTTCTTT. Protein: CASSKETGNTEAFF.

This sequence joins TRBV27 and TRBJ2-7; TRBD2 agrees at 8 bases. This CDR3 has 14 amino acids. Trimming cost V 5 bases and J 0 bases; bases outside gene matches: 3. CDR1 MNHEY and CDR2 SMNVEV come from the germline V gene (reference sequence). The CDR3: CASSLAGSSYEQYF. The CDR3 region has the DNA TGTGCCAGCAGTCTAGCGGGTAGCTCCTACGAGCAGTACTTC.

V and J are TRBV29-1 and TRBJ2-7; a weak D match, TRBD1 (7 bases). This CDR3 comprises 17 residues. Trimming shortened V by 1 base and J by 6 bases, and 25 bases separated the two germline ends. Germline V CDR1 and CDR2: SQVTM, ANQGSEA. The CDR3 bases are TGCAGCGTTGAAGTAGGGAAAACAGGGGCCCCCGGGGGCGAGCAGTACTTC. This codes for CSVEVGKTGAPGGEQYF.

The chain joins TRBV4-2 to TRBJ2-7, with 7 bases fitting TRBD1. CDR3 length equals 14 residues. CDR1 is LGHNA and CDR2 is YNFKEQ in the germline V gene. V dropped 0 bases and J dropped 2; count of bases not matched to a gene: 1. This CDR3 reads CASSQEDRAYEQYF. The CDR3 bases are TGTGCCAGCAGCCAAGAAGACAGGGCCTACGAGCAGTACTTC.

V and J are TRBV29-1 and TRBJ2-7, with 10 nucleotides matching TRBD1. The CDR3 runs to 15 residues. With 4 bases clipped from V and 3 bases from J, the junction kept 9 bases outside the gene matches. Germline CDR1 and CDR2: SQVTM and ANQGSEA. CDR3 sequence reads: CSVGFRQGALYEQYF. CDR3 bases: TGCAGCGTTGGATTCCGACAGGGGGCCCTCTACGAGCAGTACTTC.

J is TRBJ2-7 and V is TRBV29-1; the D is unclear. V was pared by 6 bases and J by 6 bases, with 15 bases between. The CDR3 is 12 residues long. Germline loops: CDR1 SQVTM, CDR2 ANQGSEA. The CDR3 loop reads CSVCVVSREQYF. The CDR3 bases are TGCAGCGTCTGTGTAGTAAGCCGCGAGCAGTACTTC.

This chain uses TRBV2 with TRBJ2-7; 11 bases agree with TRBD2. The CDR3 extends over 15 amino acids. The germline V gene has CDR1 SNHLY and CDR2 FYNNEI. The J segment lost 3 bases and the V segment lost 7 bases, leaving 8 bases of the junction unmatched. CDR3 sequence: CASNRVGLAGYEQYF. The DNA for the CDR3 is TGTGCCAGCAATAGGGTAGGACTAGCGGGCTACGAGCAGTACTTC.